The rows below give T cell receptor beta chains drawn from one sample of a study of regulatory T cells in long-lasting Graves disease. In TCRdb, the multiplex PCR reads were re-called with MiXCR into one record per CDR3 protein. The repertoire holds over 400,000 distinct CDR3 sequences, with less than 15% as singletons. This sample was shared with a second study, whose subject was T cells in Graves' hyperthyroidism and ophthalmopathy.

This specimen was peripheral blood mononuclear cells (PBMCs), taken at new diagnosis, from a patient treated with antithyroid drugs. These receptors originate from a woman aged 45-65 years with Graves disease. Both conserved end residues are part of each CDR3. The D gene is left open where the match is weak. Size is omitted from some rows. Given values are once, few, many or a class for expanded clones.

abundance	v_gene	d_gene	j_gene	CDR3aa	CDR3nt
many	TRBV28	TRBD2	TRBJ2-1	CASSLGGSGRSWMYEQFF	TGTGCCAGCAGCCTGGGTGGTAGCGGGAGATCGTGGATGTATGAGCAGTTCTTC
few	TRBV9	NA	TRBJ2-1	CASSTLTSSYNEQFF	TGTGCCAGCAGCACTCTAACGAGCTCCTACAATGAGCAGTTCTTC
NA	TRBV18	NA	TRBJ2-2	CASSPRGLPNTGELFF	TGTGCCAGCTCACCACGCGGACTCCCTAACACCGGGGAGCTGTTTTTT
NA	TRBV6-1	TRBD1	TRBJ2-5	CASRYGQGGETQYF	TGTGCCAGCAGATACGGACAGGGTGGAGAGACCCAGTACTTC
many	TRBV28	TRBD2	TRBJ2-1	CASSLYWTSGHNEQFF	TGTGCCAGCAGTTTGTATTGGACTAGCGGACACAATGAGCAGTTCTTC
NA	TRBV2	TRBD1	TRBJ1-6	CASSEEGRGRLQSPLHF	TGTGCCAGCAGTGAAGAGGGCAGGGGGCGGCTTCAATCACCCCTCCACTTT
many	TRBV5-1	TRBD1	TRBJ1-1	CASKQGGAEAFF	TGCGCCAGCAAACAGGGGGGAGCAGAAGCTTTCTTT
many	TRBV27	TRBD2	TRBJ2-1	CASSLSIASGRDDNEQFF	TGTGCCAGCAGTTTATCGATCGCTAGCGGGAGGGATGACAATGAGCAGTTCTTC
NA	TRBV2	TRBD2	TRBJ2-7	CASSPPRTSGDYEQYF	TGTGCCAGCAGTCCCCCCCGGACTAGCGGTGACTACGAGCAGTACTTC
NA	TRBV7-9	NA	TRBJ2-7	CASSPGAAKGYEQYF	TGTGCCAGCAGCCCGGGGGCTGCAAAGGGGTACGAGCAGTACTTC
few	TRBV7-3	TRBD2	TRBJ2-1	CASSRLAGNYNEQFF	TGTGCCAGCTCCCGACTAGCGGGAAACTACAATGAGCAGTTCTTC
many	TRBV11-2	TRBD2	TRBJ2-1	CAGRGGGSYNEQFF	TGTGCCGGACGTGGGGGAGGGTCCTACAATGAGCAGTTCTTC
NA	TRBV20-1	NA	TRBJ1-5	CSTNQPQHF	TGCAGTACCAATCAGCCCCAGCATTTT
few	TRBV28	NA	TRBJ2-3	CASSPLEGSYTDTRYF	TGTGCCAGCAGTCCCCTCGAAGGATCCTACACAGATACGCGGTATTTT
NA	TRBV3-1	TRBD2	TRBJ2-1	CASSQDYASGGLSYNEQFF	TGTGCCAGCAGCCAAGATTACGCGAGCGGGGGACTCTCCTACAATGAGCAGTTCTTC
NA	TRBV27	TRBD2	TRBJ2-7	CASSVGASGGLYEQYF	TGTGCCAGCAGTGTAGGGGCTAGCGGGGGTCTTTACGAGCAGTACTTC
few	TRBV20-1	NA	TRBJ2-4	CSAINTGLAKNIQYF	TGCAGTGCCATAAATACGGGACTAGCCAAAAACATTCAGTACTTC
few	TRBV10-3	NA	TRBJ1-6	CAISETTDSPLHF	TGTGCCATCAGTGAAACTACGGATTCACCCCTCCACTTT
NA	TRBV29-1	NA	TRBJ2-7	CSASPGTLYEQYF	TGCAGCGCCAGTCCCGGGACCCTTTACGAGCAGTACTTC
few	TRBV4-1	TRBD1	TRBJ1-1	CASSQVYYRGNTEAFF	TGCGCCAGCAGCCAAGTTTATTACAGGGGAAACACTGAAGCTTTCTTT
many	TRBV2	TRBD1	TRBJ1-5	CASSGLTGGSQPQHF	TGTGCCAGCAGCGGCCTAACAGGGGGGAGTCAGCCCCAGCATTTT
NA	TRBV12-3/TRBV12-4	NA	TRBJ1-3	CASTLWGLGNTIYF	TGTGCCAGCACCCTGTGGGGGCTCGGAAACACCATATATTTT
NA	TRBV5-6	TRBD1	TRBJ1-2	CASSPPRTGDGYTF	TGTGCCAGCAGCCCACCCCGGACAGGGGATGGCTACACCTTC
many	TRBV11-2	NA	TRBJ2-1	CASSLGAGLGNNEQFF	TGTGCCAGCAGCTTAGGGGCGGGCCTGGGGAACAATGAGCAGTTCTTC
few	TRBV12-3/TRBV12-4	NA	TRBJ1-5	CASSENERRPQHF	TGTGCCAGCAGTGAAAACGAGAGGCGGCCCCAGCATTTT
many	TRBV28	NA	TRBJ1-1	CASSYRGPGTEAFF	TGTGCCAGCAGTTACCGGGGCCCGGGCACTGAAGCTTTCTTT
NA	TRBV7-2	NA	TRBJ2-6	CASSQYLDRLYSGANVLAF	TGTGCCAGCAGTCAATATTTGGACAGACTCTACTCTGGGGCCAACGTCCTGGCTTTC
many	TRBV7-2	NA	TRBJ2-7	CASSQRGGAGIYEQYF	TGTGCCAGCAGCCAAAGAGGTGGTGCGGGAATCTACGAGCAGTACTTC
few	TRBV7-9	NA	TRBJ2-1	CASSQDAYNEQFF	TGTGCCAGCAGCCAAGACGCTTACAATGAGCAGTTCTTC
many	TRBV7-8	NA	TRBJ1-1	CASSLIWGFTNTEAFF	TGTGCCAGCAGCTTAATTTGGGGGTTTACCAACACTGAAGCTTTCTTT
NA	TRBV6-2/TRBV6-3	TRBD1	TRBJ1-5	CASSSRGQVDLGNQPQHF	TGTGCCAGCAGTTCCCGGGGACAGGTTGATTTGGGCAATCAGCCCCAGCATTTT
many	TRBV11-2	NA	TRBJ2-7	CASSFQGPYYEQYF	TGTGCCAGCAGCTTCCAGGGTCCTTACTACGAGCAGTACTTC
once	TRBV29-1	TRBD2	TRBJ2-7	CSVEYLAGGSYEQYF	TGCAGCGTTGAGTATCTAGCGGGAGGGTCCTACGAGCAGTACTTC
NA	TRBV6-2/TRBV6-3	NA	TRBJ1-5	CASQWGRNNQPQHF	TGTGCCAGTCAATGGGGGAGAAACAATCAGCCCCAGCATTTT
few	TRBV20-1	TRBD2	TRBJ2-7	CSAKGDYSYEQYF	TGCAGTGCTAAAGGGGACTACTCCTACGAGCAGTACTTC
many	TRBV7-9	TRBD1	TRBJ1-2	CASSSDRGHSNYGYTF	TGTGCCAGCAGCTCGGACAGGGGACACTCTAACTATGGCTACACCTTC
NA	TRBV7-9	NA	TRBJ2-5	CASSSPPQYF	TGTGCCAGCAGCTCACCCCCCCAGTACTTC
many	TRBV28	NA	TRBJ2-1	CASHRLARGEQFF	TGTGCCAGCCACCGACTCGCCAGGGGTGAGCAGTTCTTC
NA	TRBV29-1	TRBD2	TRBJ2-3	CSVPGLAGGPLTDTQYF	TGCAGCGTCCCTGGACTAGCGGGAGGGCCCCTCACAGATACGCAGTATTTT
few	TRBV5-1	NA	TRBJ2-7	CASSPGSGNYEQYF	TGCGCCAGCAGCCCGGGTTCGGGGAACTACGAGCAGTACTTC
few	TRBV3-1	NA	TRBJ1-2	CASSQEGGQHYGYTF	TGTGCCAGCAGCCAAGAGGGCGGACAACACTATGGCTACACCTTC
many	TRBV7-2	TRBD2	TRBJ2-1	CASSFRAGEMGSEQFF	TGTGCCAGCAGCTTCAGAGCGGGAGAAATGGGGAGTGAGCAGTTCTTC
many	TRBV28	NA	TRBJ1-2	CASSFYRAYGYTF	TGTGCCAGCAGTTTCTACAGGGCCTATGGCTACACCTTC
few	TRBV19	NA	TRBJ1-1	CASSPQVMNTEAFF	TGTGCCAGTAGTCCACAGGTAATGAACACTGAAGCTTTCTTT
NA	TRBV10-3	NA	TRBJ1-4	CAISEVQGRNEKLFF	TGTGCCATCAGTGAGGTTCAGGGTCGGAATGAAAAACTGTTTTTT
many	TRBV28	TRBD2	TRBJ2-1	CASTTSGRTYNEQFF	TGTGCCAGCACGACTAGCGGGAGGACCTACAATGAGCAGTTCTTC
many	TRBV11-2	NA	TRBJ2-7	CASSLVFGSSYEQYF	TGTGCCAGCAGCTTAGTCTTTGGTTCCTCCTACGAGCAGTACTTC
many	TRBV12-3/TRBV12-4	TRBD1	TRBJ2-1	CASRTSTGSFNEQFF	TGTGCCAGCAGGACGTCGACAGGGTCATTCAATGAGCAGTTCTTC
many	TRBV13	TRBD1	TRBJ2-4	CASSLGRGRQYF	TGTGCCAGCAGCTTAGGCAGGGGGCGGCAGTACTTC
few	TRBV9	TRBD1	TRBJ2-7	CASGPGTGSYSYEQYF	TGTGCCAGCGGTCCCGGGACAGGCTCCTACTCCTACGAGCAGTACTTC
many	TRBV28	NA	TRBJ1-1	CASRGNRATEAFF	TGTGCCAGCAGAGGGAACAGGGCCACTGAAGCTTTCTTT
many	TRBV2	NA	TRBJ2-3	CASSDVAKKGDTQYF	TGTGCCAGCAGTGACGTAGCGAAAAAGGGGGATACGCAGTATTTT
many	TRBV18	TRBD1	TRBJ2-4	CASSTTGTGDIQYF	TGTGCCAGCTCAACTACCGGGACAGGGGACATTCAGTACTTC